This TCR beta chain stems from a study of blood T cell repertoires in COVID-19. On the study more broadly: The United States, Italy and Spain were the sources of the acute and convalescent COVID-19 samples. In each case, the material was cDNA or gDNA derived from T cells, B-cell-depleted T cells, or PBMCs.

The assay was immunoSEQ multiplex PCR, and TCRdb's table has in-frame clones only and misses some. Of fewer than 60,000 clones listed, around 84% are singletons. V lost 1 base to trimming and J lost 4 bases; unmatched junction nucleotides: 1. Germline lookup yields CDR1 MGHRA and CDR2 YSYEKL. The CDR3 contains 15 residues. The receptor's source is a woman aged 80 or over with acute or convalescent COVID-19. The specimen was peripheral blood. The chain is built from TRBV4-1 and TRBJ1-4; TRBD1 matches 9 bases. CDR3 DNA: TGCGCCAGCAGCCAAGGGGACAGGGATAATGAAAAACTGTTTTTT. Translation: CASSQGDRDNEKLFF.